This T cell receptor (beta chain) was sequenced in a study of blood T cell repertoires in COVID-19. Study-level information: Specimens from acute and convalescent COVID-19 originated in the United States, Italy and Spain.

The CDR3 totals 18 residues. Trimming took off 7 bases at V and 2 bases at J, with 24 bases between the two ends. Germline assignment: CDR1 LNHDA and CDR2 SQIVND (reference sequence). Per the original methods: Amplification of reference gene primers was used by the study to estimate nucleated cell counts. The table came from immunoSEQ multiplex PCR; TCRdb's copy has only in-frame clones and leaves some out. The DNA was the basis for D and trimming; V, J and clone size are from that table. The sample shows about 380,000 clones, about 89% of them seen only once. Assignment of participants to cohorts was predicated upon participant-reported clinical history. Two negative PCRs, clearance, or symptom resolution were required of recovered Cohort 3 donors.

The clonotype was recovered from a young man who had recovered from COVID-19. This rearrangement joins TRBV19 to TRBJ1-3, with D hard to call. Sequencing was done on a sample of PBMCs or T cells enriched from blood (not recorded which). CDR3 coding DNA: TGTGCCAGTACCCTCGAGACCAGGTACTCAAAAACTGGAAACACCATATATTTT. Amino acids: CASTLETRYSKTGNTIYF. Together with reference TRBV19 and TRBJ1-3, the CDR3 gives the full variable domain: DGGITQSPKYLFRKEGQNVTLSCEQNLNHDAMYWYRQDPGQGLRLIYYSQIVNDFQKGDIAEGYSVSREKKESFPLTVTSAQKNPTAFYLCASTLETRYSKTGNTIYFGEGSWLTVV.